These 5 T cell receptor beta chains originate from one sample sequenced in a study of OX40 agonist ivuxolimab in advanced cancers. Clones were sequenced by immunoSEQ multiplex PCR, and TCRdb holds only the in-frame ones, with some missing. The sample contains tens of thousands of clones, approximately 90% of which appear only once. The input for sequencing was CD4+ or CD8+ T cells sorted from blood, taken in a trial of the OX40 agonist ivuxolimab. These receptors were taken from an adult with an advanced solid tumor such as melanoma, head and neck, liver or kidney cancer.

The rearrangement uses TRBV7-9 and TRBJ1-2; unclear D gene. CDR1 and CDR2 (germline): SEHNR, FQNEAQ (reference sequence). V was trimmed by 4 bases and J by 8 bases, leaving 17 bases between them. The CDR3 is 14 amino acids. CDR3 sequence: CASSSSDVLSGYTF. The CDR3 coding sequence is TGTGCCAGCAGCTCATCCGACGTCCTCAGCGGCTACACCTTC.

The V call is TRBV6-5, the J call TRBJ1-1; no reliable D call. Trimming took 2 bases from V and 14 from J, leaving 15 bases between them. The length of the CDR3 is 12 residues. CDR1 is MNHEY, CDR2 SVGAGI, per germline. In DNA, the CDR3 is TGTGCCAGCAGTTACGCGGCAGGAGGGTCCTTCTTT. Translating it yields CASSYAAGGSFF.

The gene calls are TRBV11-3 and TRBJ1-1; 7 bases map to TRBD1. With 5 bases clipped from V and 11 bases from J, the junction kept 8 bases outside the gene matches. Germline V gene data show CDR1 as SGHNT and CDR2 as YENEEA. The CDR3 length is 12 residues. The CDR3 is CASSQGGVEAFF. The CDR3 DNA follows: TGTGCCAGCAGCCAGGGGGGGGTGGAGGCTTTCTTT.

V is TRBV15 and J is TRBJ2-3; the D gene is possibly TRBD2 (5 bases). Germline V gene lookup returns CDR1 LNHNV and CDR2 YYDKDF (reference sequence). V dropped 0 bases and J dropped 2 bases, with 12 bases sitting between them. The CDR3 contains 16 residues. In DNA, the CDR3 is TGTGCCACCAGCAGAGAAGCGGCCGACCCCACAGATACGCAGTATTTT. Protein: CATSREAADPTDTQYF.

The J gene is TRBJ2-1, the V gene TRBV5-1; 7 nucleotides align to TRBD1. Germline CDR1 and CDR2: SGHRS and YFSETQ. The CDR3 consists of 14 residues. V shed 0 bases and J 6 bases; nucleotides not matched to a gene: 3. The CDR3 DNA reads as TGCGCCAGCAGCTTGGGGGGACAGACCAATGAGCAGTTCTTC. Translating it yields CASSLGGQTNEQFF.